Presented here are 5 T cell receptor beta chains from one specimen sequenced in a study of OX40 agonist ivuxolimab in advanced cancers. This table comes from immunoSEQ multiplex PCR, and its TCRdb copy is limited to in-frame clones, with some not included. The sample yields fewer than 90,000 clones, less than 95% seen once. Sequencing was performed on CD4+ or CD8+ T cells sorted from blood, taken in a trial of the OX40 agonist ivuxolimab. These receptors were taken from an adult with an advanced solid tumor such as melanoma, head and neck, liver or kidney cancer.

This chain connects TRBV11-2 to TRBJ1-1; TRBD1 aligns across 7 bases. The ends lost 4 bases at V and 3 bases at J; junction bases unmatched: 2. Germline V gives CDR1 SGHAT, CDR2 FQNNGV. This CDR3 has 13 residues. The CDR3 sequence is CASSSDRDTEAFF. CDR3 bases: TGTGCCAGCAGCTCAGACAGGGACACTGAAGCTTTCTTT.

The genes are TRBV28 and TRBJ2-7, with 9 bases matching TRBD1. The V and J ends lost 4 bases and 2 bases, in that order; junction bases with no gene match: 6. The CDR3 totals 15 residues. Germline CDR1 and CDR2: MDHEN and SYDVKM. For the CDR3, the DNA is TGTGCCAGCAGTTCCCCCGGACAGGGGACCTACGAGCAGTACTTC. This gives the protein CASSSPGQGTYEQYF.

The rearrangement joins TRBV7-2 to TRBJ2-7; 9 positions agree with TRBD1. The germline V gene encodes CDR1 SGHTA and CDR2 FQGNSA. Trimming at V came to 6 bases and at J to 7 bases, leaving 7 bases not matched to a gene. This CDR3 contains 13 residues. The CDR3 nucleotides are TGTGCCAGCAGTTGGACAGGGGTCAAAGAGCAGTACTTC. It is translated as CASSWTGVKEQYF.

This clone was found a few times. V gene TRBV2 combines with J gene TRBJ1-5, with D possibly TRBD1 on 5 matching bases. V shed 8 bases and J shed 0 bases, with 14 bases lying between them. This CDR3 region has 15 residues. The germline V gene has CDR1 SNHLY and CDR2 FYNNEI. The chain's CDR3 is CASESAGVSNQPQHF. The DNA of the CDR3 is TGTGCCAGCGAAAGCGCGGGGGTTAGCAATCAGCCCCAGCATTTT.

This rearrangement joins TRBV27 to TRBJ2-3, with D possibly matching TRBD2 (5 bases). The CDR3 is 13 amino acids. V was shortened by 8 bases and J by 0 bases, with 9 bases between the two germline ends. Germline V lookup: CDR1 MNHEY, CDR2 SMNVEV (reference sequence). As DNA, the CDR3 is TGTGCCAGCCACGGGAAAAGCACAGATACGCAGTATTTT. Protein product: CASHGKSTDTQYF.